This paragraph reports one TCR beta chain. This sample was taken from a study of blood T cell repertoires in COVID-19. Study as a whole: The United States, Italy and Spain supplied acute and convalescent COVID-19 samples.

In the original workflow: Quantification of nucleated cells was approximated via reference gene primer amplification. Repertoires were generated with immunoSEQ multiplex PCR, while TCRdb's copy carries only in-frame clones and drops some. The DNA gave D and trimming, while V, J and clone size come from that table. Of more than 200,000 clones listed, roughly 80% are singletons. The sample taken for sequencing was peripheral blood. The TCR originated in a man in his fifties with active or convalescent COVID-19.

The CDR3 spells CASSLGQGYEQYF. The CDR3 region has the DNA TGTGCCAGCAGCCTGGGACAGGGCTACGAGCAGTACTTC. V is TRBV12-3 or TRBV12-4 and J is TRBJ2-7; TRBD1 matches 9 bases. The junction had 3 bases not matched to a gene; V was cut back by 6 bases and J by 3 bases. The CDR3 is made up of 13 amino acids.